This T cell receptor (beta chain) was found in a study of cytomegalovirus exposure and HLA in healthy donors. CDR3 length: 15 amino acids. Per germline, CDR1 SGHRS and CDR2 YFSETQ. Trimming at V came to 4 bases and at J to 8 bases, leaving 9 bases not matched to a gene. Findings and caveats of the study: Beyond CMV serostatus, there was no information to go on about immune exposure.

Points on this clone: Its antigen is not known.

Vbeta (60) and Jbeta (13) primers were used in the PCR. The assay was immunoSEQ multiplex PCR, and TCRdb's table has in-frame clones only and misses some. Of 90,000 to 140,000 clones listed, over 70% were seen once; the top ten hold about 2.2%. What was sequenced was PBMCs. The clonotype originates from a man in his thirties or forties in good health and CMV-seronegative. The chain combines TRBV5-1 with TRBJ1-2; 12 positions agree with TRBD1. The CDR3: CASSASGTGGVGYTF. DNA for the CDR3: TGCGCCAGCAGCGCATCCGGGACAGGGGGCGTCGGCTACACCTTC. The whole variable domain, filled in from reference TRBV5-1 and TRBJ1-2, reads KAGVTQTPRYLIKTRGQQVTLSCSPISGHRSVSWYQQTPGQGLQFLFEYFSETQRNKGNFPGRFSGRQFSNSRSEMNVSTLELGDSALYLCASSASGTGGVGYTFGSGTRLTVV.